The clone carrying this TCR beta chain came up many times. Its antigen is undetermined. This entry comes from a study of T cell repertoires in cytomegalovirus infection. The study's findings and limits: Dominating the ex vivo response were HLA-C-restricted CMV-specific TCR beta clonotypes.

TCRdb itself ran the reads through MiXCR, one entry per CDR3 protein. The repertoire consists of under 300,000 distinct CDR3 sequences, with more than 9% occurring once and the leading ten covering 1.5% to 2%. The CDR3 runs to 14 residues. The germline gives CDR1 SGHTA, CDR2 FQGNSA. The V and J ends lost 1 base and 2 bases, in that order; junction bases with no gene match: 1. The clonotype was recovered from a human donor in good health (CMV status not recorded). Some clones in this sample may be carry-over from other donors' samples. The rearrangement uses TRBV7-2 and TRBJ2-7; 8 bases map to TRBD1. The source material was PBMCs. The CDR3 reads CASSLVQGAYEQYF. Written as DNA, the CDR3 is TGTGCCAGCAGCTTAGTACAGGGGGCCTACGAGCAGTACTTC.